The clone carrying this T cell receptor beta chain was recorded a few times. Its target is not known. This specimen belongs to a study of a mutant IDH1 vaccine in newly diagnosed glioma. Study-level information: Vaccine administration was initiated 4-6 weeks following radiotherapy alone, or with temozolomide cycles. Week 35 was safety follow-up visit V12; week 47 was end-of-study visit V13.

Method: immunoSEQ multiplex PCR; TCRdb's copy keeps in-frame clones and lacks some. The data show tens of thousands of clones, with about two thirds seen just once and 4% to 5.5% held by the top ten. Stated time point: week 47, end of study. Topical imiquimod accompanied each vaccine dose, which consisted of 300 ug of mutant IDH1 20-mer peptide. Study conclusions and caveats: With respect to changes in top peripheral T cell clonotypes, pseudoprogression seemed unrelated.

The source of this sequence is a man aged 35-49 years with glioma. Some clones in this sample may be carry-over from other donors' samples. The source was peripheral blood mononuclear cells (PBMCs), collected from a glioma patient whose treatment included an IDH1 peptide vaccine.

The CDR3 loop reads CASSARQGPTEAFF. Written as DNA, the CDR3 is TGTGCCAGCAGCGCTCGACAGGGGCCCACTGAAGCTTTCTTT. J is TRBJ1-1 and V is TRBV9; 8 nucleotides line up with TRBD1. The J segment lost 4 bases and the V segment lost 3 bases, leaving 5 bases of the junction unmatched. Germline CDR1 reads SGDLS; CDR2 reads YYNGEE. This CDR3 is 14 amino acids long.